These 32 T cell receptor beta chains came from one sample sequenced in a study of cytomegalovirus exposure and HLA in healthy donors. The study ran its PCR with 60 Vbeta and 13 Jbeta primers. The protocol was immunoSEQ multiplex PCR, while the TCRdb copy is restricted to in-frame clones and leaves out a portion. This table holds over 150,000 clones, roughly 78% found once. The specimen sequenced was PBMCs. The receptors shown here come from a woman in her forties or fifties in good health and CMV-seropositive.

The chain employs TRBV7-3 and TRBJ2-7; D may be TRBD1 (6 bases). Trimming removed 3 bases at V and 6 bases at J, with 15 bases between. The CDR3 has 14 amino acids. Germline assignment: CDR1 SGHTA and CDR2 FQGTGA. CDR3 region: CASSFTGNLGEQYF. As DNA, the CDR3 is TGTGCCAGCAGCTTTACAGGGAATTTGGGCGAGCAGTACTTC.

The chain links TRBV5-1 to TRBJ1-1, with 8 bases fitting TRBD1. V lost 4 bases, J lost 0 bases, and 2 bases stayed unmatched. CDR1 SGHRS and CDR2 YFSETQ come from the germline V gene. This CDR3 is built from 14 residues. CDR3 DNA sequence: TGCGCCAGCAGCACGACAGGGGTGAACACTGAAGCTTTCTTT. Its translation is CASSTTGVNTEAFF.

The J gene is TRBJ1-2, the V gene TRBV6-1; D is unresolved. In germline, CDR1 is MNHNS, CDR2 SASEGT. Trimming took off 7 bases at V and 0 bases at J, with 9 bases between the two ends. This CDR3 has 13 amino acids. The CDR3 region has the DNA TGTGCCAGCATGAGGGATGCTAACTATGGCTACACCTTC. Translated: CASMRDANYGYTF.

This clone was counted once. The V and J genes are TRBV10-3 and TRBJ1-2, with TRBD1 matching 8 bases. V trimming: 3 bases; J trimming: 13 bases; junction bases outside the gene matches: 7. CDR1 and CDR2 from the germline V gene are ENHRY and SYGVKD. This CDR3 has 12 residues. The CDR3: CAISEGQGVLTF. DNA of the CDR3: TGTGCCATCAGTGAAGGACAGGGAGTACTCACCTTC.

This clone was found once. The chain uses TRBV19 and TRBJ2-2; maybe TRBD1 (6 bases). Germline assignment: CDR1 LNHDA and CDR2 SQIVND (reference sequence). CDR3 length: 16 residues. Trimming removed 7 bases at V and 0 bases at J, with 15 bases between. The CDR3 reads CASTRSHRANTGELFF. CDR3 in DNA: TGTGCCAGTACTCGCTCGCACAGGGCGAACACCGGGGAGCTGTTTTTT.

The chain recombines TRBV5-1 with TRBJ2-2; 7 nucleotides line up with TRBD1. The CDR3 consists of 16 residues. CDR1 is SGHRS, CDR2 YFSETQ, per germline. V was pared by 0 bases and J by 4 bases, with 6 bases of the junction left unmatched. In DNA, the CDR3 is TGCGCCAGCAGCTTGGTACTAACAGGGGCCACCGGGGAGCTGTTTTTT. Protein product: CASSLVLTGATGELFF. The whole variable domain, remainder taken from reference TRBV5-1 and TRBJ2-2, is KAGVTQTPRYLIKTRGQQVTLSCSPISGHRSVSWYQQTPGQGLQFLFEYFSETQRNKGNFPGRFSGRQFSNSRSEMNVSTLELGDSALYLCASSLVLTGATGELFFGEGSRLTVL.

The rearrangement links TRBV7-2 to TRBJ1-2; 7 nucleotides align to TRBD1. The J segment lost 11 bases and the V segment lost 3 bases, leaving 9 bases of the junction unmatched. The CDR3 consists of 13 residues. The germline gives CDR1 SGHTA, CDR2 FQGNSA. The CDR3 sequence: CASSFTPGGSYTF. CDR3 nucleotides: TGTGCCAGCAGCTTCACCCCAGGGGGTAGTTACACCTTC.

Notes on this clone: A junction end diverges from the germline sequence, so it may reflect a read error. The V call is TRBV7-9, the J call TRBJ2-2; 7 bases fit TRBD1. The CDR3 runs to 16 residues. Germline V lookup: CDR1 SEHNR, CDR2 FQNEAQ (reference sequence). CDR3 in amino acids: CSSSNRDSSNPGELFF. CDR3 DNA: TGTTCCAGCAGCAACCGGGACAGTTCAAATCCCGGGGAGCTGTTTTTT.

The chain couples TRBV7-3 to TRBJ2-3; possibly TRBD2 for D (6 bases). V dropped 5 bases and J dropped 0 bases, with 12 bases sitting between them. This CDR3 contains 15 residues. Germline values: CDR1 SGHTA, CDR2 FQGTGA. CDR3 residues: CASSAGLASTDTQYF. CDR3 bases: TGTGCCAGCAGCGCGGGGCTGGCTAGCACAGATACGCAGTATTTT.

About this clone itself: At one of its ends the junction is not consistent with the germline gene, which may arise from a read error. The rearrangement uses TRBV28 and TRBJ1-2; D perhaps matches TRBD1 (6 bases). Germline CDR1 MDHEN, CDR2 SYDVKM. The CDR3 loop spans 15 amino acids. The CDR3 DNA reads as TGTGCCAGCAATTTAGGGGTACAGGGTGGATATGGCTACACCTTC. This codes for CASNLGVQGGYGYTF.

This CDR3 is CASSRTGSNYGYTF. The CDR3 coding sequence is TGTGCCAGCTCACGGACAGGATCTAACTATGGCTACACCTTC. The chain combines TRBV18 with TRBJ1-2; 7 nucleotides align to TRBD1. CDR3 length: 14 residues. Unmatched junction bases numbered 2, after V lost 4 bases and J lost 0 bases. Germline V CDR1 and CDR2: KGHSH, LQKENI.

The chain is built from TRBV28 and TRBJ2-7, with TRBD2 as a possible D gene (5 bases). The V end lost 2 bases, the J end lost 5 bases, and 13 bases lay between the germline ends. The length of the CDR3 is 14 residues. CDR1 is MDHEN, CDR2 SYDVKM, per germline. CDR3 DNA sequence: TGTGCCAGCAGTTTAGCGGGCCGAGGAGACGAGCAGTACTTC. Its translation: CASSLAGRGDEQYF.

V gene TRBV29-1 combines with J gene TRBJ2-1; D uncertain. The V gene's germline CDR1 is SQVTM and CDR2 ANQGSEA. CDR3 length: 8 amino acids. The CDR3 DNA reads TGCAGAGCCGGTGAGCAGTTCTTC. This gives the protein CRAGEQFF.

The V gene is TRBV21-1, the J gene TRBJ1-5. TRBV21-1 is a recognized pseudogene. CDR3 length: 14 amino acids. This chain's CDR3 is CASQIKSGNQPQHF. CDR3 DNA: TGTGCCAGCCAAATAAAATCGGGGAATCAGCCCCAGCATTTT.

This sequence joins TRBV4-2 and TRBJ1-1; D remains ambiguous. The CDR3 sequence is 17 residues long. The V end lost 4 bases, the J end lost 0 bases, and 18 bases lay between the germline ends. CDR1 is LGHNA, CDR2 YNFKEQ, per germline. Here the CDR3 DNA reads TGTGCCAGCAGCCCCGGGAGATCGCGGGGAATGAACACTGAAGCTTTCTTT. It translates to CASSPGRSRGMNTEAFF.

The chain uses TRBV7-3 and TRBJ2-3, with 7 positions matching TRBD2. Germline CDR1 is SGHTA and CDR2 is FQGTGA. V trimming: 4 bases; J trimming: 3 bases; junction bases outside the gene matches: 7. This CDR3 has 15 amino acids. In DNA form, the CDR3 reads TGTGCCAGCAGCTCCTCAGGACTAGGGACAGATACGCAGTATTTT. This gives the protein CASSSSGLGTDTQYF.

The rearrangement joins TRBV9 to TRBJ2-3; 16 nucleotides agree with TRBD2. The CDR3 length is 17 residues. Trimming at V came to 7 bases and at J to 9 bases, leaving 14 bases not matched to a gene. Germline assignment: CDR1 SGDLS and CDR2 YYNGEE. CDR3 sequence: CASGPGLAGGSTDTQYF. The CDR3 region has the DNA TGTGCCAGCGGCCCGGGACTAGCGGGAGGGTCTACCGACACGCAGTATTTT.

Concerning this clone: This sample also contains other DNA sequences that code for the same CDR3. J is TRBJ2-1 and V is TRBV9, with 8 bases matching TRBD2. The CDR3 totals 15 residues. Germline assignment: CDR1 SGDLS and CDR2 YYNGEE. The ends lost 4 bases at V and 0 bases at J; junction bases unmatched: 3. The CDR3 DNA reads TGTGCCAGCAGCCTCAGCGGGAGCTCCTACAATGAGCAGTTCTTC. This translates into CASSLSGSSYNEQFF. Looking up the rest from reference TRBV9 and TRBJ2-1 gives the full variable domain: DSGVTQTPKHLITATGQRVTLRCSPRSGDLSVYWYQQSLDQGLQFLIQYYNGEERAKGNILERFSAQQFPDLHSELNLSSLELGDSALYFCASSLSGSSYNEQFFGPGTRLTVL.

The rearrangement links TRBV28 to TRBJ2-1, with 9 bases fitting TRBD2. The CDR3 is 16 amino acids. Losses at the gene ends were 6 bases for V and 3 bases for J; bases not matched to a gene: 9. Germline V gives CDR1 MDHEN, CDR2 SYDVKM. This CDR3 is CASSKTGAGGYNEQFF. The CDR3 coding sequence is TGTGCCAGCAGCAAAACAGGAGCGGGGGGCTACAATGAGCAGTTCTTC. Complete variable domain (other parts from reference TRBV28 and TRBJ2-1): DVKVTQSSRYLVKRTGEKVFLECVQDMDHENMFWYRQDPGLGLRLIYFSYDVKMKEKGDIPEGYSVSREKKERFSLILESASTNQTSMYLCASSKTGAGGYNEQFFGPGTRLTVL.

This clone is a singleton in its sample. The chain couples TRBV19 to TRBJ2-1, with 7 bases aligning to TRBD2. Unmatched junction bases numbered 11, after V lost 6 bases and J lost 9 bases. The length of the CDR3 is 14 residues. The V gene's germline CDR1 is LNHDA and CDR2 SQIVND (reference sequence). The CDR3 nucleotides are TGTGCCAGTAGGGGGGGAGGGTATGGGGGTGAGCAGTTCTTC. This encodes CASRGGGYGGEQFF. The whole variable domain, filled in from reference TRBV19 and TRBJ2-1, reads DGGITQSPKYLFRKEGQNVTLSCEQNLNHDAMYWYRQDPGQGLRLIYYSQIVNDFQKGDIAEGYSVSREKKESFPLTVTSAQKNPTAFYLCASRGGGYGGEQFFGPGTRLTVL.

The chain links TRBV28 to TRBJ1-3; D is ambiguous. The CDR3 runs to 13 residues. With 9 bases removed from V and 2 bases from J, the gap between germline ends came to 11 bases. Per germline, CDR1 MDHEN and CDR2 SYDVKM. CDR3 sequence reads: CASHSGAGNTIYF. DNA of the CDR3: TGTGCCAGTCATAGCGGAGCTGGAAACACCATATATTTT.

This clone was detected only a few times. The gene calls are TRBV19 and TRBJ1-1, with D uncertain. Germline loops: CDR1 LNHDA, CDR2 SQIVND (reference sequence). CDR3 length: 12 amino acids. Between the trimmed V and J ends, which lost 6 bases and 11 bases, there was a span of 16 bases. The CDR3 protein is CASSAATPVAFF. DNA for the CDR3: TGTGCCAGTAGCGCTGCCACCCCGGTGGCTTTCTTT.

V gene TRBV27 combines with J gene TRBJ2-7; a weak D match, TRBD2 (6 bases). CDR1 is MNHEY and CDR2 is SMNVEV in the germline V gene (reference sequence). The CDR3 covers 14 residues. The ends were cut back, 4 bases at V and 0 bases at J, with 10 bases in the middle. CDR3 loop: CASSSGLISYEQYF. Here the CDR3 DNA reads TGTGCCAGCAGTTCAGGACTAATCTCCTACGAGCAGTACTTC.

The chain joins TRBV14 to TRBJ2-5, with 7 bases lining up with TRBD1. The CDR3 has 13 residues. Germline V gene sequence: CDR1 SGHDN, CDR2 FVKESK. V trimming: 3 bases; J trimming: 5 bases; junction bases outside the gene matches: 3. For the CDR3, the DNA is TGTGCCAGCAGCCATACAGGGGAGGAGACCCAGTACTTC. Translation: CASSHTGEETQYF.

The CDR3 protein is CASSPGQGRNTEAFF. CDR3 sequence (DNA): TGTGCCAGCAGCCCGGGACAGGGGAGGAACACTGAAGCTTTCTTT. The gene calls are TRBV5-4 and TRBJ1-1, with TRBD1 matching over 10 bases. Trimming at V came to 4 bases and at J to 1 base, leaving 4 bases not matched to a gene. The length of the CDR3 is 15 residues. Looked up from germline, CDR1 is SGHNT and CDR2 is YYREEE (reference sequence).

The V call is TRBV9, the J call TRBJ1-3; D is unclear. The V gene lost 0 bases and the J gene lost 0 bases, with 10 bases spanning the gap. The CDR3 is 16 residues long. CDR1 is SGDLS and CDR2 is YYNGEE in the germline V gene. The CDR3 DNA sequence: TGTGCCAGCAGCGTAGAGCATTTTGGCTCTGGAAACACCATATATTTT. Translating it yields CASSVEHFGSGNTIYF. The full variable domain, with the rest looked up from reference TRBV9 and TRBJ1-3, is DSGVTQTPKHLITATGQRVTLRCSPRSGDLSVYWYQQSLDQGLQFLIQYYNGEERAKGNILERFSAQQFPDLHSELNLSSLELGDSALYFCASSVEHFGSGNTIYFGEGSWLTVV.

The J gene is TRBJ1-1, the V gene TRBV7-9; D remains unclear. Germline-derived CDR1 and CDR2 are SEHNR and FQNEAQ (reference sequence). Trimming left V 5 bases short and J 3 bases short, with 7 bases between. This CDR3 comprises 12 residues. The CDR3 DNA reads TGTGCCAGCAGCCCCTCGGACACTGAAGCTTTCTTT. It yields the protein CASSPSDTEAFF.

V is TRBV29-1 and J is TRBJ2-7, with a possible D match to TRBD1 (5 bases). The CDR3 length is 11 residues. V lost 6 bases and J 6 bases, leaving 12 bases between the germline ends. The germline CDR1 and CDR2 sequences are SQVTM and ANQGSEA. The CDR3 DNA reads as TGCAGCGTCCGCAGGGTGCGCGAGCAGTACTTC. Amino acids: CSVRRVREQYF.

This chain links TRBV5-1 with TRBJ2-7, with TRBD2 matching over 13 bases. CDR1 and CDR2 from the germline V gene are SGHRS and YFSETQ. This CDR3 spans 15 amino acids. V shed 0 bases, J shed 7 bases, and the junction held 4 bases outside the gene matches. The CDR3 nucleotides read TGCGCCAGCAGCTTGGGGACTAGCGGGAGAGGAGAGCAGTACTTC. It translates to CASSLGTSGRGEQYF.

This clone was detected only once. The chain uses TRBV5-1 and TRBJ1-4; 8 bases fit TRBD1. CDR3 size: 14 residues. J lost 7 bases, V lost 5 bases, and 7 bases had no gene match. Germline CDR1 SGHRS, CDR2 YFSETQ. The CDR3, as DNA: TGCGCCAGCAGACGGGCAGGGGGCAGTGAAAAACTGTTTTTT. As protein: CASRRAGGSEKLFF.

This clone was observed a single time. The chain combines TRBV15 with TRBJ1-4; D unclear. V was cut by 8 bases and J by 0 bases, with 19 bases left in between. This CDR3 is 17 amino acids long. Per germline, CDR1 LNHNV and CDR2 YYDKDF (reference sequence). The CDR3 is CATLQTVRPATNEKLFF. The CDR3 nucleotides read TGTGCCACCCTCCAGACGGTGAGGCCTGCAACTAATGAAAAACTGTTTTTT.

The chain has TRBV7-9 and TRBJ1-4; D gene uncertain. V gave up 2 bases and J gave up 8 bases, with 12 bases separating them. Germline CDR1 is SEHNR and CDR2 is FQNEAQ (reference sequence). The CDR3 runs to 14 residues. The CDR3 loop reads CASSLSDRGEKLFF. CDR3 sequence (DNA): TGTGCCAGCAGCTTATCGGACCGCGGGGAAAAACTGTTTTTT.